This note documents a single TCR beta chain sequence. These data come from a study of blood T cell repertoires in COVID-19. Turning to the study itself: Material from acute and convalescent COVID-19 was sourced from the United States, Italy and Spain.

Trimming stripped 2 bases from V and 0 bases from J, with 11 bases between. Germline values: CDR1 KGHSH, CDR2 LQKENI. This CDR3 contains 15 residues. Authors' analysis steps: The assay estimated nucleated cells by amplifying reference gene primers. Measured with immunoSEQ multiplex PCR; TCRdb has only the in-frame clones, and not every one. V, J and clone size derive from that table, while D and trimming were established from the DNA sequence. Altogether over 130,000 clones are present, 87% being singletons, with the ten largest covering about 4.6%. This sequence was found in a woman in her sixties or seventies with active or convalescent COVID-19. The V gene is TRBV18, the J gene TRBJ2-7; a weak D match, TRBD1 (6 bases). The sequenced sample consisted of peripheral blood. In DNA, the CDR3 is TGTGCCAGCTCACCAGGGACATCCCTCTCCTACGAGCAGTACTTC. Amino acid sequence: CASSPGTSLSYEQYF.